This T cell receptor beta chain was identified during a study of identifying expanded T cells in peripheral blood. Generated by immunoSEQ multiplex PCR, the TCRdb table keeps only in-frame clones and is missing some. The sample has 100,000 to 150,000 clones, 86% seen once. As concerns this clone: Its target is unknown.

Healthy donors had no documented immune events, such as infections, while sampled. The germline V and J ends were trimmed by 0 bases and 4 bases, with 18 bases remaining between them. The germline V gene has CDR1 LGHNT and CDR2 FRNRAP. This CDR3 is 17 amino acids long. Study observations and caveats: Over approximately two and four weeks, about 15 and 18 clones changed, versus more than 1 between replicates. Variance in clone template counts between two-week samples significantly increased with total template count across all healthy donors.

Sequenced sample: blood. The origin of this receptor is a person between 18 and 75 years old in good health. The chain uses TRBV12-5 and TRBJ1-2; D not certain. CDR3 amino acids: CASGLVQGGGLSYGYTF. The CDR3 DNA sequence: TGTGCTAGTGGTTTGGTACAAGGTGGAGGGCTCTCCTATGGCTACACCTTC.